This T cell receptor beta chain originates from a study of T cell repertoires in cytomegalovirus infection. Study overall: Researchers turned to recently identified HLA-C-restricted CMV epitopes as well as well-studied HLA-B-restricted ones. Based on public TCR beta signatures, there were indications of CMV infection and of a matching HLA type. Points from the study as a whole: Clonotype analysis showed dominance of the ex vivo response by HLA-C-restricted CMV-specific TCR beta clonotypes. Adding up the frequency of public TCR beta families identified people who carried CMV plus the relevant HLA.

This clonotype was seen more than once but under ten times. What it binds is not known. The V gene's germline CDR1 is SGHVS and CDR2 FQNEAQ. The CDR3 spans 17 residues. With 3 bases removed from V and 0 bases from J, the gap between germline ends came to 15 bases. TCRdb ran MiXCR on the reads and lists one entry per CDR3 protein. The profile shows about 830,000 distinct CDR3 sequences, about 31% of them singletons. The V call is TRBV7-8, the J call TRBJ2-1, with D hard to call. Source: cultured CD8+ T cells from PBMCs, taken from culture after CMV antigen stimulation. The receptor's source is a human donor in good health (CMV status not recorded). Some clones in this sample may be carry-over from other donors' samples. The CDR3, as DNA: TGTGCCAGCAGCTTGGGCAGCCCTTTCAGCTCCTACAATGAGCAGTTCTTC. Translating it yields CASSLGSPFSSYNEQFF.